The clone carrying this TCR beta chain was observed a handful of times. Its antigen is as yet unknown. Vbeta (60) and Jbeta (13) primers were used in the PCR. The table came from immunoSEQ multiplex PCR; TCRdb's copy has only in-frame clones and leaves some out. The data hold about 140,000 clones, with approximately 80% observed a single time. This sample stems from a study of cytomegalovirus exposure and HLA in healthy donors. Whole-study findings and limits: In a later analysis, CMV-associated beta chains were mostly HLA-associated, it appeared. Productive status was seen about 90% or about 30% of the time for most TCR beta V segments in an earlier analysis. Some V segments could not be told apart, so they were left out, TRBV6-2 and TRBV6-3 among them.

Germline CDR1 and CDR2: SGHTA and FQGTGA. V was cut by 5 bases and J by 11 bases, with 15 bases left in between. CDR3 size: 12 residues. The sequence came from a man aged 45-60 years in good health and CMV-seronegative. The chain employs TRBV7-3 and TRBJ1-1; D gene unclear. The sequenced sample was PBMCs. This chain's CDR3 is CASSPGGEVAFF. The CDR3 DNA reads TGTGCCAGCAGCCCCGGTGGGGAGGTTGCTTTCTTT.